This TCR beta chain originates from a study of blood T cell repertoires in COVID-19. Turning to the study itself: Sources were T cells, B-cell-depleted T cells, or PBMCs; the material itself was cDNA or gDNA.

The CDR3 totals 16 residues. Germline V CDR1 and CDR2: LNHDA, SQIVND (reference sequence). The trim removed 4 bases at V and 0 bases at J, leaving 6 bases unmatched. The table lists this clone with a few counts. Per the study methods: From reference gene primer amplification, estimates of nucleated cell counts were derived. The protocol was immunoSEQ multiplex PCR, while the TCRdb copy is restricted to in-frame clones and leaves out a portion. V, J and clone size derive from that table, while D and trimming were established from the DNA sequence. In the table there are 110,000 to 150,000 clones, more than 80% of which are singletons.

The V gene is TRBV19, the J gene TRBJ1-5; 7 positions agree with TRBD1. Sample: peripheral blood. The receptor comes from a woman aged 60-75 years with active COVID-19. Here the CDR3 DNA reads TGTGCCAGTAGTACCCAGGGACAGACTAGCAATCAGCCCCAGCATTTT. This gives the protein CASSTQGQTSNQPQHF.